The clone carrying this TCR beta chain has only a few counts. The antigen is not known. Per germline, CDR1 SNHLY and CDR2 FYNNEI. Unmatched junction bases numbered 8, after V lost 4 bases and J lost 6 bases. The CDR3 covers 15 residues. 60 Vbeta and 13 Jbeta primers were used in PCR. Measured with immunoSEQ multiplex PCR; TCRdb has only the in-frame clones, and not every one. The sample has approximately 100,000 clones; about 81% are singletons. The data originate from a study of cytomegalovirus exposure and HLA in healthy donors. Study-level points and caveats: Exclusion applied to some V segments, including TRBV6-2 and TRBV6-3, as they were indistinguishable. Among the sequence variants, a highly shared cluster was likely an artifact of sequencing.

The chain employs TRBV2 and TRBJ2-2, with 7 bases fitting TRBD1. The TCR originated in a man aged 50 or older in good health and CMV-seronegative. Sequenced material: PBMCs. The CDR3 sequence is CASSVSVTGAGELFF. Here the CDR3 DNA reads TGTGCCAGCAGTGTAAGCGTTACAGGGGCCGGGGAGCTGTTTTTT.